This TCR beta chain derives from a study of T cell repertoires in cytomegalovirus infection. Overall study context: Matching HLA type and CMV infection were both indicated by public TCR beta signatures. Study results and limitations: Totalled public TCR beta family frequency picked out people who carried CMV plus the relevant HLA.

With respect to this clonotype: Its antigen is not known.

MiXCR was run by TCRdb on the reads, yielding one entry per CDR3 protein. The sample includes 110,000 to 150,000 distinct CDR3 sequences, roughly a third of them seen just once. The CDR3 runs to 14 residues. The germline V gene has CDR1 MGHDK and CDR2 SYGVNS. V dropped 5 bases and J dropped 0 bases, with 7 bases sitting between them. This TCR was recovered from a human donor in good health (CMV status not recorded). Some clones in this sample may be carry-over from other donors' samples. This rearrangement joins TRBV25-1 to TRBJ2-2; D not resolved. The starting material was CD8+ T cells from cultured PBMCs, obtained from culture after CMV antigen stimulation. Here the CDR3 reads CASSRAANTGELFF. CDR3 bases: TGTGCCAGCAGTAGGGCCGCGAACACCGGGGAGCTGTTTTTT.